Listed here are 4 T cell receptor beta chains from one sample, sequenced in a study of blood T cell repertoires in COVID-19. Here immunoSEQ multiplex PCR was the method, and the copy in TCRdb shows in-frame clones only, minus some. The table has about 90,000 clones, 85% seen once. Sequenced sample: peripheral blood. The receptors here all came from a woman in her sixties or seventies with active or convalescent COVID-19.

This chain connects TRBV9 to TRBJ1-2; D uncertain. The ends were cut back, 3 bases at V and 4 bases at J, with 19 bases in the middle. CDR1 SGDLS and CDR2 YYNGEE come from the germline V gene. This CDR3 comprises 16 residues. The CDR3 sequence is CASSADGRGQAYGYTF. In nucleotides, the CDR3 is TGTGCCAGCAGCGCCGACGGGCGAGGGCAGGCCTATGGCTACACCTTC.

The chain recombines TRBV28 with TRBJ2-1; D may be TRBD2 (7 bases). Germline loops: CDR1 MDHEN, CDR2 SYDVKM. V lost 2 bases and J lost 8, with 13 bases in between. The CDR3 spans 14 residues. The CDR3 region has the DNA TGTGCCAGCAGTTTAGGGGGGGCGGGAGATGAGCAGTTCTTC. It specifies CASSLGGAGDEQFF.

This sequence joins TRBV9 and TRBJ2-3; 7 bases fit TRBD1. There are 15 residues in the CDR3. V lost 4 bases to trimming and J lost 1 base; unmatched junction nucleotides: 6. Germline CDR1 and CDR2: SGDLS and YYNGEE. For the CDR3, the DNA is TGTGCCAGCAGCCCCCGTACAGGGGGCACAGATACGCAGTATTTT. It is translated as CASSPRTGGTDTQYF.

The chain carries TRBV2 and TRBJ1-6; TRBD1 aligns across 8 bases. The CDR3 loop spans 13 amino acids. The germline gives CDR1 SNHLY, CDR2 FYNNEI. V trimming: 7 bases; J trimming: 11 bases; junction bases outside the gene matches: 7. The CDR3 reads CASTGGAGTPLHF. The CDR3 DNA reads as TGTGCCAGCACAGGGGGCGCCGGGACACCCCTCCACTTT.